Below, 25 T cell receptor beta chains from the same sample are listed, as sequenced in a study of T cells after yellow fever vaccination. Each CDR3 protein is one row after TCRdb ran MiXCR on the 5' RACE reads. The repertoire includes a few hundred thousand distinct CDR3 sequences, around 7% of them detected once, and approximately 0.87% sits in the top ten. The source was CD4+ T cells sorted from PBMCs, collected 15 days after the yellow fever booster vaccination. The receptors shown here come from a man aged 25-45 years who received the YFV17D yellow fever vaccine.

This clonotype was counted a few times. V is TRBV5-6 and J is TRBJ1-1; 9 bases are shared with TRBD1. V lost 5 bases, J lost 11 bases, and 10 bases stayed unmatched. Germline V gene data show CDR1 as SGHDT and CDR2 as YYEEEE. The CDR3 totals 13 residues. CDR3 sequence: CASSYSPDRGAFF. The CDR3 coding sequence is TGTGCCAGCAGTTATTCACCGGACAGGGGTGCTTTCTTT.

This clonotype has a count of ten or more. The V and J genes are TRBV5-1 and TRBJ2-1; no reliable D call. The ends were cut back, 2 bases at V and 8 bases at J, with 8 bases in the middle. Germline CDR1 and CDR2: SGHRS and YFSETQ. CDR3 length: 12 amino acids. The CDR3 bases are TGCGCCAGCAGCTTACCCATGGATGAGCAGTTCTTC. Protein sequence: CASSLPMDEQFF.

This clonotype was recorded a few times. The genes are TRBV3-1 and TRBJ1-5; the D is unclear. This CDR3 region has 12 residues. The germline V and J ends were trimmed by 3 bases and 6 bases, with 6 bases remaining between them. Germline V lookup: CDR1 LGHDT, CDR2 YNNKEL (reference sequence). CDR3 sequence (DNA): TGTGCCAGCAGCCAGTTCGGTCAGCCCCAGCATTTT. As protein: CASSQFGQPQHF.

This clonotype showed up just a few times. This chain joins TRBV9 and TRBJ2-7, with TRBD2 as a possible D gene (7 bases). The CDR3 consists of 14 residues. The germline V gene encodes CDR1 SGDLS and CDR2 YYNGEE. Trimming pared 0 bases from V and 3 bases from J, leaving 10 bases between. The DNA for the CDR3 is TGTGCCAGCAGCGTAGAGGGGGGGGGCTACGAGCAGTACTTC. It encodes CASSVEGGGYEQYF.

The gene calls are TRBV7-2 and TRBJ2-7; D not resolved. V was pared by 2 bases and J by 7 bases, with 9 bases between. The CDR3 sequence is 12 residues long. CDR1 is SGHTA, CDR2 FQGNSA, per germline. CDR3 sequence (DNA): TGTGCCAGCAGCTTACCAATGGGGGAGCAGTACTTC. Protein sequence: CASSLPMGEQYF.

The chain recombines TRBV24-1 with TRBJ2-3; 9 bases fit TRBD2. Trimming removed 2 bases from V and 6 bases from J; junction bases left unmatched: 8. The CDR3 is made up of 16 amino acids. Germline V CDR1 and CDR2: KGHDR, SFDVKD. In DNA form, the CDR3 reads TGTGCCACCAGTGATTCGACGACTAGCGGCGGGGATACGCAGTATTTT. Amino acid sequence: CATSDSTTSGGDTQYF.

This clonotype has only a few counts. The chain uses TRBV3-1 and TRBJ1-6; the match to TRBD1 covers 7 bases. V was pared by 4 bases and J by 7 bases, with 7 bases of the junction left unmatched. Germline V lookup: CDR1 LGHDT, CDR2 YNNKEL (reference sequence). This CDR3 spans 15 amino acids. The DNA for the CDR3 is TGTGCCAGCAGCCCAGGGGGTTCTGGGAATTCACCCCTCCACTTT. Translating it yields CASSPGGSGNSPLHF.

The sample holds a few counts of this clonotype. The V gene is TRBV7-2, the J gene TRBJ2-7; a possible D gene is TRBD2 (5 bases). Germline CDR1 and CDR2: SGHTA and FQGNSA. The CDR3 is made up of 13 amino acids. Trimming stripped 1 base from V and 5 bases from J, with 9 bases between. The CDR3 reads CASSLGFGDEQYF. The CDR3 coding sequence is TGTGCCAGCAGCTTAGGATTCGGGGACGAGCAGTACTTC.

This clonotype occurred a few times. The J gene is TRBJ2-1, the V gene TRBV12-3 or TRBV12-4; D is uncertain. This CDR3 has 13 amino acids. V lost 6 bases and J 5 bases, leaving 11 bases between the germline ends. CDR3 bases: TGTGCCAGCAGCCCACCGAAAGACAATGAGCAGTTCTTC. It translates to CASSPPKDNEQFF.

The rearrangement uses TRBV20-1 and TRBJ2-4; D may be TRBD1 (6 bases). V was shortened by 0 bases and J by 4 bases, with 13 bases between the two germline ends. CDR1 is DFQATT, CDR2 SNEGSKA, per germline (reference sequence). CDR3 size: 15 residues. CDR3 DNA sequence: TGCAGTGCTAGAGATCAGGGGCAGGGAAAAAACATTCAGTACTTC. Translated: CSARDQGQGKNIQYF.

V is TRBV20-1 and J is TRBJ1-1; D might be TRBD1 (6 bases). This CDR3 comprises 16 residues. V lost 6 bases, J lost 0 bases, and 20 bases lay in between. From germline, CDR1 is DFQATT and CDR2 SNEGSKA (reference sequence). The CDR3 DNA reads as TGCAGTGCGTGGTCCCGGGACATCGGCCTGAACACTGAAGCTTTCTTT. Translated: CSAWSRDIGLNTEAFF.

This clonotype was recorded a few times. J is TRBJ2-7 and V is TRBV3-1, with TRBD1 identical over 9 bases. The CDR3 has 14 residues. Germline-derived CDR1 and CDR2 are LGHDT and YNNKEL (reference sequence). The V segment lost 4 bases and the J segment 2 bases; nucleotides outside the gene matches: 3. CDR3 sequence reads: CASSRQGVPYEQYF. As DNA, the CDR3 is TGTGCCAGCAGCCGACAGGGGGTTCCCTACGAGCAGTACTTC.

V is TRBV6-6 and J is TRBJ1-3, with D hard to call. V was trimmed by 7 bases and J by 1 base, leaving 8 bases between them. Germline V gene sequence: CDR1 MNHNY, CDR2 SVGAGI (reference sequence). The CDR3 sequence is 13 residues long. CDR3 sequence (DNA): TGTGCCAGCAACCGAGGGTCTGGAAACACCATATATTTT. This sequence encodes CASNRGSGNTIYF.

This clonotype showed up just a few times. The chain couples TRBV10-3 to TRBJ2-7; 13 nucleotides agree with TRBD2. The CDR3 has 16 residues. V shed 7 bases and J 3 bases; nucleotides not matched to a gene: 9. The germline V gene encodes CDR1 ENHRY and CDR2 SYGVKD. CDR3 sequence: CAITDLGLAGIYEQYF. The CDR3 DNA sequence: TGTGCCATCACCGACTTGGGACTAGCGGGGATCTACGAGCAGTACTTC.

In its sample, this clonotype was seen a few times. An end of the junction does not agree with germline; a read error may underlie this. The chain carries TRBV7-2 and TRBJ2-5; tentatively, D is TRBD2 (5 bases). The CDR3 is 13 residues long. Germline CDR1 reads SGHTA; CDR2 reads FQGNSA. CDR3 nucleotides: TGTGCCAGCAGCTTAGGCGCCGTGGGAGTTAATTGGTTC. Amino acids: CASSLGAVGVNWF.

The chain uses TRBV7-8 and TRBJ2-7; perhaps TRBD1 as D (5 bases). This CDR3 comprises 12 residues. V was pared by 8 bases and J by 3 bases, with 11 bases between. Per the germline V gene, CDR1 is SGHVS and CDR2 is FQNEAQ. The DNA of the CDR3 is TGTGCCAGCGAATCAGGGCTCTACGAGCAGTACTTC. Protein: CASESGLYEQYF. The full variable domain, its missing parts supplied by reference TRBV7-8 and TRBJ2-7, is GAGVSQSPRYKVAKRGQDVALRCDPISGHVSLFWYQQALGQGPEFLTYFQNEAQLDKSGLPSDRFFAERPEGSVSTLKIQRTQQEDSAVYLCASESGLYEQYFGPGTRLTVT.

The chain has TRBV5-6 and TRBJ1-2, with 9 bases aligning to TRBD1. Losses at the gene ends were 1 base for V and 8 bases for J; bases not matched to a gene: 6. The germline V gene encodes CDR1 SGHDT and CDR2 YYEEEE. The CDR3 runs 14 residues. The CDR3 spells CASSLLQGAGGYTF. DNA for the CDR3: TGTGCCAGCAGCTTGTTACAGGGGGCCGGGGGCTACACCTTC.

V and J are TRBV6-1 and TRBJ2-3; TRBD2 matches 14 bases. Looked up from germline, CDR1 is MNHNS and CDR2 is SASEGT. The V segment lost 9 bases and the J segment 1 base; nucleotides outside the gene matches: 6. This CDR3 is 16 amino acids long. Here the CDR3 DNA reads TGTGCCAGTTCGGGACTAGCGGGAGCGGGCACAGATACGCAGTATTTT. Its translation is CASSGLAGAGTDTQYF.

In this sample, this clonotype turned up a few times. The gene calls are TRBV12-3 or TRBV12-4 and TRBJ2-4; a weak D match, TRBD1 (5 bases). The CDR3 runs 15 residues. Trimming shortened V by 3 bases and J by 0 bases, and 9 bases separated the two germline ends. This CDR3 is CASSFQGAAKNIQYF. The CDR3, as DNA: TGTGCCAGCAGTTTTCAGGGCGCAGCCAAAAACATTCAGTACTTC.

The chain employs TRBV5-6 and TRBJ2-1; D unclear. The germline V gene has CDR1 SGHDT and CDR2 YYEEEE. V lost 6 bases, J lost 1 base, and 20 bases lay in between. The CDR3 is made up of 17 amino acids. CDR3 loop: CASILGGFPYSYNEQFF. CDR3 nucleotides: TGTGCCAGCATTCTAGGTGGTTTCCCCTATTCCTACAATGAGCAGTTCTTC.

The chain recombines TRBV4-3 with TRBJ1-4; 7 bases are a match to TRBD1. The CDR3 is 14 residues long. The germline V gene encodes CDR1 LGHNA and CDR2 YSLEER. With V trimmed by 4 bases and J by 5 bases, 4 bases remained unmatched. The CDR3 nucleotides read TGCGCCAGCAGCCCGGGACAGCGGAATGAAAAACTGTTTTTT. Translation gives CASSPGQRNEKLFF.

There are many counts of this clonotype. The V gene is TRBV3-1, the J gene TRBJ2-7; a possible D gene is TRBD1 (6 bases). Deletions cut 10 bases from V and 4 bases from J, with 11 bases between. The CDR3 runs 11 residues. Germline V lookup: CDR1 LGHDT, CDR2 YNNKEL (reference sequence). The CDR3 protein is CATSQGYEQYF. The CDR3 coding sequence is TGTGCCACCTCGCAGGGGTACGAGCAGTACTTC.

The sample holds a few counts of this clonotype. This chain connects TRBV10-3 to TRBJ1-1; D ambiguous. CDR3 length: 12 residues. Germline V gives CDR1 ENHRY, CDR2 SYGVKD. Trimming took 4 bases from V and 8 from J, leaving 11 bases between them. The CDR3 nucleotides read TGTGCCATCAGTGCTGTATCTGGGGAAGCTTTCTTT. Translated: CAISAVSGEAFF.

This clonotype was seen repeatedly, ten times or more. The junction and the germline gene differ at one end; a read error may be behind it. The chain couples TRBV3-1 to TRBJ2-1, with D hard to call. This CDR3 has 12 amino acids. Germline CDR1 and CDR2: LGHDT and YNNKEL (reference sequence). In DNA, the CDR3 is TGTGCCAGCAGTCAAGGTCACAATGAGCAGTTCTTC. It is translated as CASSQGHNEQFF.

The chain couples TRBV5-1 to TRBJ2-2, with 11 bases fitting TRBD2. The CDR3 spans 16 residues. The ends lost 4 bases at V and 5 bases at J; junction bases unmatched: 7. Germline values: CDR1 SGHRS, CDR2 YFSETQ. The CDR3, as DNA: TGCGCCAGCAGCCTCCGGACTAGCGGGTTAACCGGGGAGCTGTTTTTT. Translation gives CASSLRTSGLTGELFF.